This T cell receptor beta chain was identified during a study of T cells in Graves' hyperthyroidism and ophthalmopathy. Study at large: Peripheral blood was taken when the disease was first diagnosed, before any treatment began. Study-wide results and caveats: Blood also contained most expanded thyroid clonotypes above 0.001.

Researchers defined stable Graves' hyperthyroidism as no ophthalmopathy progression within 18 months. The germline gives CDR1 MDHEN, CDR2 SYDVKM. V was clipped by 5 bases and J by 0 bases, with 14 bases between them. This CDR3 is built from 16 residues. Only a few counts were recorded for this clonotype. The antigen remains unidentified. The CDR3 regions of TCR beta were amplified from RNA transcripts. HTBI primers drove first-round RT-PCR of the TCR CDR3. TCRdb passed the multiplex PCR reads through MiXCR, listing each CDR3 protein once. The sample carries approximately 740,000 distinct CDR3 sequences, around 15% recorded once.

Specimen: blood. The genes are TRBV28 and TRBJ1-5; the D gene is possibly TRBD1 (5 bases). This clonotype was obtained from a young woman with Graves' hyperthyroidism. The CDR3: CASSPRQSYSNQPQHF. In DNA form, the CDR3 reads TGTGCCAGCAGTCCTCGACAGTCTTATAGCAATCAGCCCCAGCATTTT.